The subject of this entry is one T cell receptor beta chain. The data were taken from a study of T-cell reconstitution after alpha-beta-depleted transplantation in children. V lost 1 base to trimming and J lost 4 bases, with 8 bases between them. Germline-derived CDR1 and CDR2 are DFQATT and SNEGSKA (reference sequence). The CDR3 is 13 amino acids. Library preparation (for TCRbeta) was performed with unique molecular identifiers. TCRdb re-derived calls from the PCR reads in MiXCR, one entry per CDR3 protein. The sample has hundreds of thousands of distinct CDR3 sequences, less than 20% seen once. This TCR came from a male patient younger than 18 who had a stem cell transplant for acute lymphoblastic leukemia, so the T cells may come from the graft donor. This sequence joins TRBV20-1 and TRBJ1-5; D is unresolved. The material sequenced was PBMCs, mostly from graft donor cells, taken 360 days after TCRalphabeta/CD19-depleted stem cell transplant. In DNA, the CDR3 is TGCAGTGCTAGAGGACCCCCGAATCAGCCCCAGCATTTT. Amino acids: CSARGPPNQPQHF.